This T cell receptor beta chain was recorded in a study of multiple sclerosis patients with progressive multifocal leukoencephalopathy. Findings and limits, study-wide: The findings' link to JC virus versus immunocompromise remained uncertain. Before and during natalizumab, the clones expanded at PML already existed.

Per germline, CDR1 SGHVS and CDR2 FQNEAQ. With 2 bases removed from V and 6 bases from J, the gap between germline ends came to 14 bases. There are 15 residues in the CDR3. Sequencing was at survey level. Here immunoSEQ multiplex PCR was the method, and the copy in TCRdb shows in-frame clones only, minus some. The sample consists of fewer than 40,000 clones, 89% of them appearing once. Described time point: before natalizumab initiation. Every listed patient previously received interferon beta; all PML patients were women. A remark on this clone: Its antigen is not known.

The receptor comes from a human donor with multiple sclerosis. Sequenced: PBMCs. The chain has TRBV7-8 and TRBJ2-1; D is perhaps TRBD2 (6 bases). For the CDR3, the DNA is TGTGCCAGCAGCTTATCGGCGGGATCCCCCAATGAGCAGTTCTTC. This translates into CASSLSAGSPNEQFF.